This TCR beta chain was captured by sequencing in a study of blood T cells in healthy people across ages (dated by TCRdb to between 2014 and 2017). Concerning the study at large: In model experiments, template switching captured about one uniquely barcoded TCR beta cDNA molecule for every two T cells. Two additional independent replicas of 1 million unique cDNA reads from the same blood draw were analyzed for two donors (one aged 18 to 30 and one aged 80 or older). Age-related changes in TCR beta repertoire diversity were measured in the study by deep sequencing normalized with unique cDNA molecular identifiers. Donors were grouped into four age groups: young (average 16 years), middle-aged (under 40), aged (approximately 67) and long-lived (roughly 80). The investigation overall reported the following: Because the CMV infection status of the donors was unknown, age-related changes in expanded clonotypes may potentially have been confounded. The percentage of naive T cells measured by flow cytometry correlated strongly with observed TCR beta diversity. Bulk unsorted PBMC profiling prevented conclusive comparison of naive and antigen-experienced compartments. Compared with the aged group, more naive CD4+ T cells, fewer expanded clones and increased TCR diversity were shown by the long-lived group, suggesting age selection. Observed TCR beta diversity per million T cells fell roughly linearly with age, and a significant reduction was already apparent by age around 40. Estimates of total diversity based on one million sequenced T cells were regarded as lower bounds and as underestimates.

About this clonotype itself: Its specific antigen is unknown. Qualities for individual bases were not recorded, and no much larger clone is one base off.

Systemically healthy Caucasian individuals from Russia, 35 to 50 in total and aged about 6 to 90 years, were included as donors. Around 10 milliliters of peripheral blood were drawn from each donor into EDTA-treated Vacutainer tubes. PBMCs were isolated by Ficoll-Paque density-gradient centrifugation, with at least 7 million obtained per sample. Trizol reagent was used to extract total RNA from PBMCs, with at least 5.5 micrograms per sample. For every donor, an aliquot of PBMCs went through flow cytometry to measure the percentages of naive CD45RAhigh/CD27high T cells. As encoded in the germline V gene (reference sequence), CDR1 is DFQATT while CDR2 is SNEGSKA. Trimming accounts for 3 bases at V and 4 bases at J, while the number of junction bases matched to no gene is 9. The CDR3 measures 16 amino acids from cysteine to phenylalanine. The CDR3 DNA has 48 bases and is translated from base 1. Libraries were constructed by 5' RACE. The instrument given in TCRdb is Illumina HiSeq 2500. The second PCR ran for roughly 6 to 11 cycles and used a J-beta primer mix along with a sample-barcoded 5' primer. A template-switch 5' adaptor carrying 12 random nucleotides introduced a unique molecular identifier onto each TCR beta cDNA molecule. Each sample yielded at least 2.5 million CDR3-containing paired-end reads. First-strand cDNA synthesis was performed from all RNA using the Mint cDNA synthesis kit, with priming by a TRBC-specific oligonucleotide. Following uracil-DNA glycosylase treatment, all cDNA underwent a first 18-cycle PCR with the universal primers M1SS and BC2_uni_R. As for the authors' bioinformatics: Each sample was normalized by randomly selecting 1 million high-quality reads, each carrying a distinct molecular identifier. Reads with shared molecular identifiers were discarded instead of being binned into consensus sequences. MiTCR, with a Q25 quality threshold and the strictest error-elimination algorithm, was used for CDR3 identification, clonotype clustering and error correction. A nonparametric unseen species model with Euler transformation was used to estimate lower-bound total TCR beta diversity. TCRdb trimmed the raw reads at Q25, called clones with MiXCR and kept productive beta chains. Under each unique CDR3 protein, matching rows form one entry showing the most common genes and DNA. TCRdb, rather than the study authors, made the V and J calls. Across this sample there are 750,000 or so distinct CDR3 sequences, with more than 20% seen only once. The ten largest clones capture 9.4% of the sample.

These same data were also listed under a study on T cells of mothers and their children. The other study reports the following: The donors were nine systemically healthy Caucasian individuals, made up of three mothers and their six children. cDNA synthesis consumed the entire amount of extracted RNA, loaded at approximately 1.4 ug RNA in each 15 ul reaction. In the second PCR, the M1S primer introduced both the sample barcodes and 2-4 random nucleotides. Each mother yielded over 9 million TCR beta CDR3 reads and each child 2.5 million to 3 million reads. Thymic selection shapes the output of TCR recombination in a similar way in related and unrelated pairs, and inherited differences have a minor effect. Normalized repertoire overlap was always slightly but never significantly higher in related than unrelated mother-child pairs. No persistent microchimeric T cell clones were detected, at a sensitivity of approximately 90 clones per million clonotypes. The study used deep NGS to compare TCR beta repertoires of mothers and children, seeking features distinguishing related mother-child pairs from unrelated individuals. On average, the children were around 11 +/- 4 years old, while the mothers were about 37 +/- 4 years old. Libraries were sequenced on Illumina HiSeq 2000 with 100+100 nt paired-end reads after adapter ligation with NEBNext reagents. To prevent cross-contamination, the mother and child libraries were prepared one month apart and sequenced in separate runs. For each donor, between about 450,000 and 2,300,000 distinct TCR beta clonotypes were identified. Naive TCR beta clonotypes were estimated from low-frequency clonotypes matched to each donor's FACS-determined naive share, without sorting.

The sample taken for sequencing was blood. The receptor was isolated from a boy aged 5-17 years in good health. In this chain, TRBV20-1 is recombined with TRBJ2-5, with 12 bases aligning to TRBD1. The sequenced DNA: TGCAGTGCTAGGCTATTCCGGGACAGGGGGCGAGAGACCCAGTACTTC. It translates as CSARLFRDRGRETQYF.